This T cell receptor beta chain was identified in a study of blood T cell repertoires in COVID-19. In the study overall: Whether acute or convalescent, the COVID-19 samples came from the United States, Italy and Spain. From T cells, B-cell-depleted T cells, or PBMCs came the material, which was cDNA or gDNA.

Authors' processing steps: Nucleated cell counts were estimated from reference gene primer amplification. The method was immunoSEQ multiplex PCR; TCRdb's version includes in-frame clones alone and lacks a portion of them. That table supplies the V and J calls and clone size; D and trimming were determined from the DNA. The repertoire consists of around 50,000 clones, with 75% to 90% occurring once and the leading ten covering under 1.5%. Germline loops: CDR1 MNHNS, CDR2 SASEGT. This CDR3 comprises 15 residues. The V gene lost 3 bases and the J gene lost 5 bases, with 16 bases spanning the gap. This receptor was taken from a man aged 55 to 70 with acute or convalescent COVID-19. The chain carries TRBV6-1 and TRBJ2-5, with a possible D match to TRBD1 (7 bases). The source material was peripheral blood. The CDR3 is CASSDSRGELETQYF. Here the CDR3 DNA reads TGTGCCAGCAGTGATAGCAGGGGGGAATTGGAGACCCAGTACTTC.